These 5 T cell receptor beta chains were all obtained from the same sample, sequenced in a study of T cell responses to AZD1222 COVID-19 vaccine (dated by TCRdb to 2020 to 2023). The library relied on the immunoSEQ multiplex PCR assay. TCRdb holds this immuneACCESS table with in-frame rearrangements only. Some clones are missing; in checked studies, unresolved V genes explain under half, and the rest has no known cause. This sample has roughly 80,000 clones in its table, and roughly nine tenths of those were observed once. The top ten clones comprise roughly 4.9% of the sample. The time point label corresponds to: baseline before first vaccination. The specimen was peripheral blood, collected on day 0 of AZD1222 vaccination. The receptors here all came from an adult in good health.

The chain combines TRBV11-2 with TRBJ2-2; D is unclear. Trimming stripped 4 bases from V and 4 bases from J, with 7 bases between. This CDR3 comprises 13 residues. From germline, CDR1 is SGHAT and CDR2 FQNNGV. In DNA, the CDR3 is TGTGCCAGCAGCTCCCTAGGCACCGGGGAGCTGTTTTTT. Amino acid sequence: CASSSLGTGELFF.

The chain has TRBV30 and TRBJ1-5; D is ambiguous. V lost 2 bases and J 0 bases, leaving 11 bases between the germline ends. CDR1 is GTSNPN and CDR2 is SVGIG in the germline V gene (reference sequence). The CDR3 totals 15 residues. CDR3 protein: CAWSSTDYSNQPQHF. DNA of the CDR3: TGTGCCTGGAGTTCCACGGACTATAGCAATCAGCCCCAGCATTTT.

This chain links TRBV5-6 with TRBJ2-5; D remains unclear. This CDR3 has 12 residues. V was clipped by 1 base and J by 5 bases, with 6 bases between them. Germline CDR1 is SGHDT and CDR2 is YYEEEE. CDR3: CASSLSWETQYF. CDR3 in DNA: TGTGCCAGCAGCTTGAGCTGGGAGACCCAGTACTTC.

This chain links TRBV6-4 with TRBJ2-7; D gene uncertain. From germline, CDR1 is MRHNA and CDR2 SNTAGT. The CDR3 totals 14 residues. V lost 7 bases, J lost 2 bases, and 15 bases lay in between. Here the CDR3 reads CASNRTETPYEQYF. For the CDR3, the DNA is TGTGCCAGCAATCGGACGGAGACCCCCTACGAGCAGTACTTC.

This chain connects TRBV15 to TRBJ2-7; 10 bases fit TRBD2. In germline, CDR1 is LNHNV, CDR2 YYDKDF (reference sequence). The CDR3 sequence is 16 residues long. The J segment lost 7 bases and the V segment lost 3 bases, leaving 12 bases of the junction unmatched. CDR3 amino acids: CATSRGTSGKGREQYF. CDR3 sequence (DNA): TGTGCCACCAGCAGGGGAACTAGCGGGAAGGGTCGTGAGCAGTACTTC.